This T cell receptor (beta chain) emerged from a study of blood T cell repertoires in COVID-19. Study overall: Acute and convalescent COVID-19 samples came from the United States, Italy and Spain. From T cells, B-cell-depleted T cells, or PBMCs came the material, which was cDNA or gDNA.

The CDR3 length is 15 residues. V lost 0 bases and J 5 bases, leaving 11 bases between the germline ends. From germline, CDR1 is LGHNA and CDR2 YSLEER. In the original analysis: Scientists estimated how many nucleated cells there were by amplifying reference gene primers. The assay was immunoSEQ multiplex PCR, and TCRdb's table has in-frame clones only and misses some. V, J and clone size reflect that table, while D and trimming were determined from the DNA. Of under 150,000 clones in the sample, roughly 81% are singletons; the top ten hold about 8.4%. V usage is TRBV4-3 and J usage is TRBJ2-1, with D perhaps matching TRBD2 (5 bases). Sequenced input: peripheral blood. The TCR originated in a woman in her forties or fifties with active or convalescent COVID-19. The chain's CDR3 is CASSQDVLADNEQFF. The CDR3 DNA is TGCGCCAGCAGCCAAGATGTCCTAGCCGACAATGAGCAGTTCTTC.